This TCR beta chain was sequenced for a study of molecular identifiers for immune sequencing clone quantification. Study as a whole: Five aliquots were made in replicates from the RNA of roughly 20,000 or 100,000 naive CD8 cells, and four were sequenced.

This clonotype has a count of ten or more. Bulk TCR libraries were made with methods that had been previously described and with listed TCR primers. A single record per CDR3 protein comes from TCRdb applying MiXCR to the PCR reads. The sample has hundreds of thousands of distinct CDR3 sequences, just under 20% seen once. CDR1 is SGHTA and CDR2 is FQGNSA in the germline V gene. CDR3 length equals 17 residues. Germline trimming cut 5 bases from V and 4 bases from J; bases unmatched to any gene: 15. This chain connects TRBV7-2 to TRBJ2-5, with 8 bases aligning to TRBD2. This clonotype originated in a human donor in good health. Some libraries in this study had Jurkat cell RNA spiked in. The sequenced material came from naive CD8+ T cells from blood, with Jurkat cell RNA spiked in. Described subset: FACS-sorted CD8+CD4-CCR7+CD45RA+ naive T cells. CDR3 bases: TGTGCCAGCAGCCCCGCGGGGGGTAGTTCTTATCGAGAGACCCAGTACTTC. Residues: CASSPAGGSSYRETQYF.